This is a list of T cell receptor beta chains from one sample in a study of cytomegalovirus exposure and HLA in healthy donors. TCRdb keeps only in-frame clones here, not all; method: immunoSEQ multiplex PCR. Among roughly 100,000 clones listed, around two thirds were seen once. What was sequenced was PBMCs. The receptors stem from a woman aged 45 to 65 in good health and CMV-seronegative. CDR3s include the opening cysteine and the closing phenylalanine or tryptophan. The D gene is left open where the match is weak. Size is stated for part of the rows, as once, few or many counts, or as a class when the clone is expanded.

TRBJ2-6	TRBV10-1	NA	NA	CASVPTETHSGANVLTF	TGCGCCAGTGTTCCGACAGAAACCCACTCTGGGGCCAACGTCCTGACTTTC
TRBJ2-1	TRBV10-3	NA	NA	CAMADDLKTYNEQFF	TGTGCCATGGCTGACGACTTGAAGACCTACAATGAGCAGTTCTTC
TRBJ2-4	TRBV5-8	NA	NA	CASSLAGNLNIQYF	TGTGCCAGCAGCTTGGCCGGGAACCTAAACATTCAGTACTTC
TRBJ2-7	TRBV11-2	NA	TRBD1	CASSFQGASARYF	TGTGCCAGCAGCTTTCAGGGGGCGTCTGCTCGGTACTTC
TRBJ2-5	TRBV7-3	NA	TRBD1	CASSLIHGTGTQETQYF	TGTGCCAGCAGCTTAATACATGGGACAGGGACACAAGAGACCCAGTACTTC
TRBJ1-2	TRBV27	NA	NA	CASSPTLDSVYGYTF	TGTGCCAGCAGTCCCACCCTCGATTCAGTCTATGGCTACACCTTC
TRBJ2-7	TRBV13	NA	TRBD2	CASRTTRAGGPYEQYF	TGTGCCAGCCGAACTACAAGGGCGGGAGGGCCATACGAGCAGTACTTC
TRBJ1-1	TRBV5-1	NA	TRBD1	CASSSTGGREENTEAFF	TGCGCCAGCAGCTCGACAGGGGGCAGAGAGGAGAACACTGAAGCTTTCTTT
TRBJ1-1	TRBV5-3	NA	NA	CARSLPGRNAEAFF	TGTGCCAGAAGCTTGCCTGGCAGGAACGCTGAAGCTTTCTTT
TRBJ2-7	TRBV2	NA	NA	CASTKQLIPSYEQYF	TGTGCCAGCACTAAACAGCTAATCCCTTCCTACGAGCAGTACTTC
TRBJ1-4	TRBV7-9	few	NA	CASSGGGGLVFF	TGTGCCAGCAGCGGAGGTGGGGGCTTAGTGTTTTTT
TRBJ2-5	TRBV25-1	few	NA	CASSDPFLAWETQYF	TGTGCCAGCAGTGACCCGTTTCTAGCGTGGGAGACCCAGTACTTC
TRBJ2-7	TRBV4-1	once	NA	CASSLRHQGTWDEQYF	TGCGCCAGCAGCCTACGGCACCAGGGTACTTGGGACGAGCAGTACTTC
TRBJ2-7	TRBV23-1	few	NA	CASSVRGRFYEQYF	TGCGCCAGCAGTGTCAGGGGACGTTTCTACGAGCAGTACTTC
TRBJ2-3	TRBV18	few	TRBD2	CASSPLQAGSTDTQYF	TGTGCCAGCTCACCACTTCAAGCGGGGAGCACAGATACGCAGTATTTT
TRBJ2-1	TRBV5-1	once	TRBD1	CASSPGTGVDEQFF	TGCGCCAGCAGTCCCGGGACAGGGGTCGATGAGCAGTTCTTC
TRBJ1-3	TRBV18	NA	NA	CASSPNRRVSGNTIYF	TGTGCCAGCTCACCAAACAGGCGTGTCTCTGGAAACACCATATATTTT
TRBJ1-5	TRBV27	NA	NA	CASSSAGGNQPQHF	TGTGCCAGCAGTTCCGCAGGGGGCAATCAGCCCCAGCATTTT
TRBJ2-1	TRBV21-1	NA	NA	CASSGTSGRWSYNEQFF	TGTGCCAGCAGTGGGACTAGCGGGAGATGGTCCTACAATGAGCAGTTCTTC
TRBJ2-5	TRBV30	NA	TRBD2	CAWSVGLAGGIGETQYF	TGTGCCTGGAGTGTGGGACTAGCGGGGGGCATTGGGGAGACCCAGTACTTC
TRBJ2-3	TRBV7-9	NA	TRBD2	CASSGGRADTQYF	TGTGCCAGCAGCGGGGGGAGGGCAGATACGCAGTATTTT
TRBJ2-1	TRBV6-1	NA	NA	CASSLVYNEQFF	TGTGCCAGCAGCCTAGTATACAATGAGCAGTTCTTC
TRBJ1-1	TRBV19	NA	NA	CASSIDLWRTEAFF	TGTGCCAGTAGTATAGATCTATGGCGGACTGAAGCTTTCTTT
TRBJ2-4	TRBV28	few	NA	CASSLDIIAKNIQYF	TGTGCCAGCAGTTTGGACATAATAGCCAAAAACATTCAGTACTTC
TRBJ2-1	TRBV25-1	few	TRBD2	CASSEPLAGAYNEQFF	TGTGCCAGCAGTGAGCCCCTAGCGGGAGCCTACAATGAGCAGTTCTTC
TRBJ2-1	TRBV7-3	NA	TRBD1	CASSLTGQGVGEQFF	TGTGCCAGCAGCTTAACCGGGCAGGGGGTCGGGGAGCAGTTCTTC
TRBJ2-7	TRBV7-9	NA	TRBD1	CSIRTGTYEQYF	TGTTCCATTCGGACAGGAACCTACGAGCAGTACTTC
TRBJ1-1	TRBV20-1	NA	NA	CSARYTEAFF	TGCAGTGCGCGTTACACTGAAGCTTTCTTT
TRBJ1-1	TRBV4-2	NA	NA	CASSQPDRMNTEAFF	TGTGCCAGCAGCCAACCGGACAGAATGAACACTGAAGCTTTCTTT
TRBJ2-7	TRBV11-2	NA	NA	CASSLIRGGGEQYF	TGTGCCAGCAGCTTAATACGGGGAGGGGGCGAGCAGTACTTC
TRBJ1-1	TRBV4-3	NA	NA	CASSQDRQVISTEAFF	TGCGCCAGCAGCCAAGATCGGCAGGTCATAAGCACTGAAGCTTTCTTT
TRBJ2-5	TRBV4-2	once	TRBD1	CASSQGGGVRGQETQYF	TGTGCCAGCAGCCAAGGAGGGGGCGTAAGAGGGCAAGAGACCCAGTACTTC
TRBJ1-4	TRBV5-8	NA	NA	CAGSLPGAGNEKLFF	TGTGCCGGCAGCTTGCCAGGAGCAGGGAATGAAAAACTGTTTTTT
TRBJ1-2	TRBV6-5	NA	NA	CASSYSFRDYGYTF	TGTGCCAGCAGTTACTCGTTCAGGGACTATGGCTACACCTTC